Listed below are T cell receptor beta chains from one sample, sequenced in a study of blood T cell repertoires in COVID-19. Sequenced by immunoSEQ multiplex PCR; TCRdb stores in-frame clones only, minus some. This sample has 150,000 to 160,000 clones; 75% to 90% occur once, and the top ten carry roughly 15%. The sample consisted of peripheral blood. These receptors came from a woman between 40 and 55 years old with acute or convalescent COVID-19. CDR3s include the opening cysteine and the closing phenylalanine or tryptophan. A D gene is named only where the DNA matches it firmly. Clone sizes are given selectively: once, few, many, or a class where the clone is expanded.

D gene	J gene	clone size	V gene	CDR3 protein	CDR3 DNA
TRBD1	TRBJ1-5	-	TRBV29-1	CSVLTGASNQPQHF	TGCAGCGTTTTAACAGGGGCGAGCAATCAGCCCCAGCATTTT
TRBD1	TRBJ2-1	-	TRBV5-4	CASSLARQGDNEQFF	TGTGCCAGCAGCTTGGCCCGACAGGGGGACAATGAGCAGTTCTTC
-	TRBJ2-7	-	TRBV5-1	CASSLGGYYEQYF	TGCGCCAGCAGCTTGGGCGGATATTACGAGCAGTACTTC
-	TRBJ2-3	once	TRBV9	CASSGADTDTQYF	TGTGCCAGCAGCGGAGCCGACACAGATACGCAGTATTTT
-	TRBJ2-3	-	TRBV25-1	CASSQGTRGTQYF	TGTGCCAGCAGTCAGGGAACTCGAGGTACGCAGTATTTT
-	TRBJ2-2	-	TRBV5-6	CASSYVSTGELFF	TGTGCCAGCAGCTACGTGAGTACCGGGGAGCTGTTTTTT
-	TRBJ2-3	-	TRBV6-4	CASSDGALGAPDTQYF	TGTGCCAGCAGTGACGGGGCATTGGGGGCCCCAGATACGCAGTATTTT
TRBD1	TRBJ2-1	-	TRBV9	CASSGRDREFTNEQFF	TGTGCCAGCAGCGGCCGGGACAGGGAATTTACCAATGAGCAGTTCTTC
-	TRBJ2-7	-	TRBV18	CASSVPGEREQYF	TGTGCCAGCTCGGTACCTGGGGAGCGCGAGCAGTACTTC
-	TRBJ1-2	-	TRBV29-1	CSVRGQGFGGYTF	TGCAGCGTTAGGGGTCAAGGGTTTGGTGGCTACACCTTC
-	TRBJ2-7	-	TRBV14	CASSQDYGRHEQYF	TGTGCCAGCAGCCAAGATTATGGGCGTCACGAGCAGTACTTC
-	TRBJ1-3	-	TRBV7-2	CASSANAAGTSSGNTIYF	TGTGCCAGCAGCGCTAACGCTGCAGGGACAAGCTCTGGAAACACCATATATTTT
TRBD1	TRBJ1-4	-	TRBV9	CASSPPRRTGGVEKLFF	TGTGCCAGCAGCCCCCCCCGACGGACAGGGGGCGTTGAAAAACTGTTTTTT
TRBD2	TRBJ2-7	once	TRBV5-6	CASSRGLAGLYEQYF	TGTGCCAGCAGCCGGGGACTAGCGGGGCTGTACGAGCAGTACTTC
-	TRBJ1-5	-	TRBV6-6	CASSQTGMLNQPQHF	TGTGCCAGCAGTCAAACAGGGATGTTAAATCAGCCCCAGCATTTT
-	TRBJ2-1	-	TRBV3-1/TRBV3-2	CASSQAISGEQFF	TGTGCCAGCAGCCAAGCTATTAGCGGTGAGCAGTTCTTC
TRBD1	TRBJ1-5	-	TRBV6-6	CASRRSGTGTASGNQPQHF	TGTGCCAGCAGGCGATCCGGGACAGGGACCGCGTCTGGCAATCAGCCCCAGCATTTT
TRBD1	TRBJ1-6	-	TRBV3-1/TRBV3-2	CASMDRVRDSPLHF	TGTGCCAGCATGGACAGGGTACGTGATTCACCCCTCCACTTT
TRBD1	TRBJ2-3	-	TRBV9	CASSVEGQGITDTQYF	TGTGCCAGCAGCGTAGAGGGACAGGGTATCACAGATACGCAGTATTTT
-	TRBJ1-6	-	TRBV3-1/TRBV3-2	CASSQGSGDNSPLHF	TGTGCCAGCAGCCAAGGTTCCGGAGATAATTCACCCCTCCACTTT
-	TRBJ2-7	-	TRBV5-6	CASSETIGQLYEQYF	TGTGCCAGCAGCGAGACCATAGGACAGTTATACGAGCAGTACTTC
TRBD1	TRBJ1-1	-	TRBV7-9	CASSLGQGADPGFF	TGTGCCAGCAGCTTAGGGCAGGGGGCCGATCCAGGTTTTTTT
-	TRBJ1-6	-	TRBV3-1/TRBV3-2	CASSEWTENSPLHF	TGTGCCAGCAGCGAATGGACAGAAAATTCACCCCTCCACTTT
-	TRBJ1-2	-	TRBV11-1	CASSSATQGPYGYTF	TGTGCCAGCAGCTCCGCTACTCAGGGGCCCTATGGCTACACCTTC
-	TRBJ2-2	-	TRBV30	CAGGTRRNTGELFF	TGTGCCGGTGGGACAAGGAGGAACACCGGGGAGCTGTTTTTT
-	TRBJ2-5	once	TRBV11-3	CASSLQGSSLETQYF	TGTGCCAGCAGCTTACAGGGGAGTTCCTTGGAGACCCAGTACTTC
TRBD2	TRBJ2-2	-	TRBV6-5	CASIPGGMAGELFF	TGTGCCAGCATACCCGGGGGGATGGCCGGGGAGCTGTTTTTT
TRBD1	TRBJ2-2	-	TRBV19	CASSHRGQGAIDGELFF	TGTGCCAGTAGCCATAGAGGACAGGGGGCTATCGACGGGGAGCTGTTTTTT
-	TRBJ2-3	-	TRBV10-1	CASSFGHRTDTQYF	TGCGCCAGCAGTTTTGGGCACCGCACAGATACGCAGTATTTT
TRBD2	TRBJ2-1	-	TRBV9	CASSVGFASGRKNNEQFF	TGTGCCAGCAGCGTAGGGTTCGCTAGCGGGAGGAAAAACAATGAGCAGTTCTTC
-	TRBJ1-2	few	TRBV4-1	CASSRLGVERVGYTF	TGCGCCAGCAGCCGCCTGGGGGTTGAGCGGGTTGGCTACACCTTC